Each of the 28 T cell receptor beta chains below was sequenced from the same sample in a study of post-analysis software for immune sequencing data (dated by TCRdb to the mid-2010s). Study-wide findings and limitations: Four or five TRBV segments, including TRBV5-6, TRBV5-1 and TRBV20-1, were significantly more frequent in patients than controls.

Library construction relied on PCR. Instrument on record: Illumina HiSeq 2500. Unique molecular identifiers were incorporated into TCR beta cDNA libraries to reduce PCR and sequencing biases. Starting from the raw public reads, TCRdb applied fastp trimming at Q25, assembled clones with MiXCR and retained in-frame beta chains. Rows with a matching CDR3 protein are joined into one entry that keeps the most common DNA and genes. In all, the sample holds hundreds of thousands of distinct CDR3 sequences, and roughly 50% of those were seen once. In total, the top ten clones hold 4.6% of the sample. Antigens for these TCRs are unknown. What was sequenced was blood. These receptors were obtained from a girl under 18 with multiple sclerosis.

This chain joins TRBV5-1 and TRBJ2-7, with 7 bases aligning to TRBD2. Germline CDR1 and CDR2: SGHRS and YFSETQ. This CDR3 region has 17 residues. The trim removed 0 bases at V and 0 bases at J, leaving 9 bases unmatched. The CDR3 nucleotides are TGCGCCAGCAGCTTGGACGTCTCCGGGGGGATCTCCTACGAGCAGTACTTC. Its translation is CASSLDVSGGISYEQYF.

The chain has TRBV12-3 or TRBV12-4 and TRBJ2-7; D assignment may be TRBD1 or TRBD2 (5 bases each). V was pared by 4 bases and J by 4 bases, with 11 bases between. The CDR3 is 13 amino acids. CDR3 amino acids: CASSSGAPYEQYF. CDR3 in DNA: TGTGCCAGCAGTTCCGGGGCACCTTACGAGCAGTACTTC.

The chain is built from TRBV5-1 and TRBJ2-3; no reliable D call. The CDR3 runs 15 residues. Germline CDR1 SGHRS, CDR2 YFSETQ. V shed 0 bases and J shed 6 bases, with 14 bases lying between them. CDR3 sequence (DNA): TGCGCCAGCAGCTTGGCCGACATCCTAGGGGATACGCAGTATTTT. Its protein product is CASSLADILGDTQYF. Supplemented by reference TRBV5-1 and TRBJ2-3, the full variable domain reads KAGVTQTPRYLIKTRGQQVTLSCSPISGHRSVSWYQQTPGQGLQFLFEYFSETQRNKGNFPGRFSGRQFSNSRSEMNVSTLELGDSALYLCASSLADILGDTQYFGPGTRLTVL.

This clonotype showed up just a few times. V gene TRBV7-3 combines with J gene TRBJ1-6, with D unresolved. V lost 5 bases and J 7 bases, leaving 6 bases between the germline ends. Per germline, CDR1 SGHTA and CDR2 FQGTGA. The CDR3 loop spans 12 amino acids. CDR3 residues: CASSHPNSPLHF. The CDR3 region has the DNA TGTGCCAGCAGCCACCCGAATTCACCCCTCCACTTT.

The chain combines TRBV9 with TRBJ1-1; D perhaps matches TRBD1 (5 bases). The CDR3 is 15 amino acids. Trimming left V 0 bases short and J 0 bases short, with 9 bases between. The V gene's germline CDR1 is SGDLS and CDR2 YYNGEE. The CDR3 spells CASSVARGVNTEAFF. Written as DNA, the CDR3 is TGTGCCAGCAGCGTAGCAAGGGGTGTGAACACTGAAGCTTTCTTT.

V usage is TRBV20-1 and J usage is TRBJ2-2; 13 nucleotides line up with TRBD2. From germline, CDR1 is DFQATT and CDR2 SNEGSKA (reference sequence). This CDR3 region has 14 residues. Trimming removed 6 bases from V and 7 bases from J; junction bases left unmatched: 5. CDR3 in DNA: TGCAGTGCCGGACTAGCGGGAGATAACGGGGAGCTGTTTTTT. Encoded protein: CSAGLAGDNGELFF.

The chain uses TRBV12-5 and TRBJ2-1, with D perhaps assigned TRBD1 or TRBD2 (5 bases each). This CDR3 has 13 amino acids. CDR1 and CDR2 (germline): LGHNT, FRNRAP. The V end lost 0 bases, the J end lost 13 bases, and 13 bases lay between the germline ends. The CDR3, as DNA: TGTGCTAGTGGTTTGGTACCGGGGCCCTTACAGTTCTTC. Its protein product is CASGLVPGPLQFF.

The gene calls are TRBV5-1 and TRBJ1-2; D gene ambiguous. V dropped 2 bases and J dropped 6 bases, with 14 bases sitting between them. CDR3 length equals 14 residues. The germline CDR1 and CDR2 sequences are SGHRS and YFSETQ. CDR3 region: CASSFQRTADGYTF. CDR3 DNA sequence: TGCGCCAGCAGCTTCCAACGGACCGCTGATGGCTACACCTTC.

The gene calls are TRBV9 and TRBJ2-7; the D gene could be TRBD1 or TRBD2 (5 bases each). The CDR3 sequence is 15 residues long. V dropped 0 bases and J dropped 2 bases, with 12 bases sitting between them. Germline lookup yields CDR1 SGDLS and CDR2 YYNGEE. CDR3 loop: CASSVAGATAYEQYF. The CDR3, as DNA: TGTGCCAGCAGCGTAGCCGGGGCCACGGCCTACGAGCAGTACTTC.

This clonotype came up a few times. The CDR3 sequence is CSVESGEHNEQFF. CDR3 DNA: TGCAGCGTTGAAAGCGGGGAACACAATGAGCAGTTCTTC. The chain recombines TRBV29-1 with TRBJ2-1; 7 bases fit TRBD2. V shed 2 bases, J shed 5 bases, and the junction held 3 bases outside the gene matches. This CDR3 is 13 amino acids long. Germline CDR1 SQVTM, CDR2 ANQGSEA.

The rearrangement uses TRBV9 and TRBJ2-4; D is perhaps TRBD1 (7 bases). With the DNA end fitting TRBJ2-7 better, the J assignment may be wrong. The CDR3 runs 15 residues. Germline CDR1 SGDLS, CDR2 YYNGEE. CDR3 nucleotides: TGTGCCAGCAGCGTAGCAGGGGGGACAGTCTACGAGCAGTACTTC. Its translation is CASSVAGGTVYEQYF.

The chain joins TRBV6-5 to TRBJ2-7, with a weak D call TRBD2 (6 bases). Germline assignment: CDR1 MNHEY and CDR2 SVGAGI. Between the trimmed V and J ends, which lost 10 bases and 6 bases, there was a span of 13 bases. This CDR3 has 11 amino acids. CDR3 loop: CATLVGGEQYF. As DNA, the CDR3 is TGTGCCACCCTAGTCGGGGGCGAGCAGTACTTC.

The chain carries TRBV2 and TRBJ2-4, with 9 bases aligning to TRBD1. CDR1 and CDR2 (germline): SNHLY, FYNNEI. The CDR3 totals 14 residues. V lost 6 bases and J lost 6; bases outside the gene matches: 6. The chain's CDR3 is CASSGQGFLNIQYF. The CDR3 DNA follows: TGTGCCAGCAGCGGACAGGGGTTCTTAAACATTCAGTACTTC.

CDR3 sequence: CASSIGLKYEQYF. The CDR3 DNA reads as TGCGCCAGCAGCATCGGACTGAAATACGAGCAGTACTTC. This chain joins TRBV5-1 and TRBJ2-7; TRBD2 might be the D (5 bases). Germline V gene lookup returns CDR1 SGHRS and CDR2 YFSETQ. This CDR3 is 13 amino acids long. The germline V and J ends were trimmed by 4 bases and 4 bases, with 12 bases remaining between them.

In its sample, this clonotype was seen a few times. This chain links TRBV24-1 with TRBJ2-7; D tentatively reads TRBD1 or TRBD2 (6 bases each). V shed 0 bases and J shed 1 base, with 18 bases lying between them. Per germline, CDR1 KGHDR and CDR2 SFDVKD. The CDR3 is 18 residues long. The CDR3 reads CATSDLCLAGTSSYEQYF. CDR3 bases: TGTGCCACCAGTGATTTGTGCCTTGCGGGGACAAGTTCCTACGAGCAGTACTTC.

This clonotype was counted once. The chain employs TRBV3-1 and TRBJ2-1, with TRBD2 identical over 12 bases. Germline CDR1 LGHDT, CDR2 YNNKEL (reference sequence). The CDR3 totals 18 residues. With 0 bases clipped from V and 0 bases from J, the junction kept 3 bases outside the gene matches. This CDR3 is CASSQDVTSGSSYNEQFF. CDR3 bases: TGTGCCAGCAGCCAAGATGTGACTAGCGGGAGCTCCTACAATGAGCAGTTCTTC.

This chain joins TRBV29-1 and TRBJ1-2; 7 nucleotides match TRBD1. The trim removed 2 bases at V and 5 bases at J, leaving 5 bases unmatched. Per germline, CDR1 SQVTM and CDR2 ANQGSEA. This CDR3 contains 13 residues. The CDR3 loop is CSVELAGGYGYTF. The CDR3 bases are TGCAGCGTTGAATTGGCAGGGGGATATGGCTACACCTTC.

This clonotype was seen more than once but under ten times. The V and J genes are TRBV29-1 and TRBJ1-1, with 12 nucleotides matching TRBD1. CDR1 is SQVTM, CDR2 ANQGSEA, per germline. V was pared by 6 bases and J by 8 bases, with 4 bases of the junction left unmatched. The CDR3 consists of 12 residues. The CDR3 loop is CSVGDRGQEAFF. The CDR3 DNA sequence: TGCAGCGTCGGGGACAGGGGGCAAGAAGCTTTCTTT.

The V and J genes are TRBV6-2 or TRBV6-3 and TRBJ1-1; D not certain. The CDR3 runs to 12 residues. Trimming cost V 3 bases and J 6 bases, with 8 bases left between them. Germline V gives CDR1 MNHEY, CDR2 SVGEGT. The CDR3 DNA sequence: TGTGCCAGCAGTTATCCCGAGGCTGAAGCTTTCTTT. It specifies CASSYPEAEAFF.

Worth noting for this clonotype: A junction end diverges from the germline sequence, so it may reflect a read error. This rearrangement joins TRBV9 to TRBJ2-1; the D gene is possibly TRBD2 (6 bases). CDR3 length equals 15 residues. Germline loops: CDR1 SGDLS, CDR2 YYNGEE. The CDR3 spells CASGVGGISYNEQFF. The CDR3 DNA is TGTGCCAGCGGCGTAGGCGGGATCTCCTACAATGAGCAGTTCTTC. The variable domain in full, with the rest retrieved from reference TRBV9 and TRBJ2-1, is DSGVTQTPKHLITATGQRVTLRCSPRSGDLSVYWYQQSLDQGLQFLIQYYNGEERAKGNILERFSAQQFPDLHSELNLSSLELGDSALYFCASGVGGISYNEQFFGPGTRLTVL.

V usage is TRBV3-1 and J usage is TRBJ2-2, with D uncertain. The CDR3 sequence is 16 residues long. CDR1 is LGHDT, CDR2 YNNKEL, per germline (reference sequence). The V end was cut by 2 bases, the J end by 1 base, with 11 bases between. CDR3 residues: CASSQQRNRNTGELFF. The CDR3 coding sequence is TGTGCCAGCAGCCAACAAAGGAATCGGAACACCGGGGAGCTGTTTTTT.

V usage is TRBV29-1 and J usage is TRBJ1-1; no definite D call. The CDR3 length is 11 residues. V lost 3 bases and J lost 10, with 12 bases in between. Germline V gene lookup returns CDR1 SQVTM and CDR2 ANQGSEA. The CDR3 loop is CSVDGLRGAFF. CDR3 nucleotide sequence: TGCAGCGTTGATGGCCTACGGGGAGCTTTCTTT.

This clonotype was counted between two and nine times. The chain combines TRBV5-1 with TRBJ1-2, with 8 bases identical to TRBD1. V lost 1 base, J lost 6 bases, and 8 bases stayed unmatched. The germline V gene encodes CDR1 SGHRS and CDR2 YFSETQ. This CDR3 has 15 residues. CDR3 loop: CASSLPGGSFDGYTF. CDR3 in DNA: TGCGCCAGCAGCTTGCCAGGGGGCAGTTTCGATGGCTACACCTTC.

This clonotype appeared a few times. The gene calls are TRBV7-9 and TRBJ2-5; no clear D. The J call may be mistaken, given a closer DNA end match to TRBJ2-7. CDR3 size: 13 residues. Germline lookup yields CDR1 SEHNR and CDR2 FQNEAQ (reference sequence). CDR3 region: CASSPLSLGEQYF. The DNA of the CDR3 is TGTGCCAGCAGCCCCCTCTCCCTTGGCGAGCAGTACTTC.

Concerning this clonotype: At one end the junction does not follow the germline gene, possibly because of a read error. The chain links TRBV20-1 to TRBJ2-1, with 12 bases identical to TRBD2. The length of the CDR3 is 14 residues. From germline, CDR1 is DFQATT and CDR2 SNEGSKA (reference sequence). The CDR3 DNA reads TGCAGTGCTCTGACTAGCGGGAGTAACAATGGGCAGTTCTTC. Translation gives CSALTSGSNNGQFF.

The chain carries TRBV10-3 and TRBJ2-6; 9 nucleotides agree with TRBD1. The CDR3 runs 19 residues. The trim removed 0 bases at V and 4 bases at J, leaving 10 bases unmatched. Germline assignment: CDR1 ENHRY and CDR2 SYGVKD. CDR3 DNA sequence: TGTGCCATCAGTGAGTCCGCCCCGGGACAGGGCTCCGGGGCCAACGTCCTGACTTTC. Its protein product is CAISESAPGQGSGANVLTF.

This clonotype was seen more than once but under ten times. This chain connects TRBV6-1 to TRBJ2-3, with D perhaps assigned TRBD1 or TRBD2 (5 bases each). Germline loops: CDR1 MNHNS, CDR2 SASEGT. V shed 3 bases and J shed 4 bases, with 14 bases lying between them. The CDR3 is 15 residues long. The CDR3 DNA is TGTGCCAGCAGTGATCTGGGGGATCGTGCAGATACGCAGTATTTT. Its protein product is CASSDLGDRADTQYF.

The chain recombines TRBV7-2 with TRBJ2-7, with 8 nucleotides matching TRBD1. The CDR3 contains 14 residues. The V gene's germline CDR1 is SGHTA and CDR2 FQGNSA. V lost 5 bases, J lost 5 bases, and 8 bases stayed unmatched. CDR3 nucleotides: TGTGCCAGCAGCACCGCAGGGGGCCCAGACGAGCAGTACTTC. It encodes CASSTAGGPDEQYF.